This TCR beta chain appears in the sequencing data of a study of T-cell reconstitution after alpha-beta-depleted transplantation in children. The V gene lost 0 bases and the J gene lost 5 bases, with 13 bases spanning the gap. This CDR3 is 15 amino acids long. Germline CDR1 LGHDT, CDR2 YNNKEL (reference sequence). The sample holds a few counts of this clonotype. Unique molecular identifiers were incorporated when the TCRbeta library was constructed. TCRdb called the PCR reads again in MiXCR, with one record for every CDR3 protein. This table holds about 500,000 distinct CDR3 sequences, 32% found once.

The chain has TRBV3-1 and TRBJ2-5; D unresolved. Sequenced material: PBMCs from the stem cell graft donor, taken from the stem cell graft. This sequence originates from a human donor who donated a stem cell graft to a child with aplastic anemia. This chain's CDR3 is CASSQDWAEGETQYF. DNA of the CDR3: TGTGCCAGCAGCCAAGATTGGGCAGAAGGGGAGACCCAGTACTTC.